The present T cell receptor (beta chain) was sequenced within a study of cytomegalovirus exposure and HLA in healthy donors. Findings and caveats of the study: The Asian-associated ancestry cluster reportedly had fewer N-insertions than the approximately 670-donor mean in a later analysis.

This CDR3 region has 17 residues. With 1 base clipped from V and 4 bases from J, the junction kept 9 bases outside the gene matches. In germline, CDR1 is LGHNA, CDR2 YNFKEQ. A multiplex PCR was run with 60 Vbeta primers and 13 Jbeta primers. The repertoire was sequenced with immunoSEQ multiplex PCR; TCRdb's copy has only in-frame clones and lacks some. This sample has approximately 180,000 clones, with 10% to 15% found just once. For this clone: Its specificity is not known.

The receptor's source is a man over 45 in good health and CMV-seropositive. V gene TRBV4-2 combines with J gene TRBJ2-3; 9 nucleotides align to TRBD2. The sample taken for sequencing was PBMCs. The CDR3 DNA sequence: TGTGCCAGCAGCCAAGCCCCTAGCGGGACGAGCGCAGATACGCAGTATTTT. This gives the protein CASSQAPSGTSADTQYF.